Following are 21 T cell receptor beta chains from one sample sequenced in a study of T cell repertoires in cytomegalovirus infection. No antigens are known for them. TCRdb called the reads again in MiXCR, with one record for every CDR3 protein. The sample includes around 300,000 distinct CDR3 sequences, approximately 25% of them seen just once. Source: cultured PBMCs, taken from culture after CMV antigen stimulation. The receptors stem from a human donor in good health (CMV status not recorded). Some clones in this sample may be carry-over from other donors' samples.

This clonotype was seen repeatedly, ten times or more. The rearrangement uses TRBV5-4 and TRBJ2-1; 10 bases line up with TRBD2. CDR1 SGHNT and CDR2 YYREEE come from the germline V gene (reference sequence). V shed 4 bases, J shed 0 bases, and the junction held 4 bases outside the gene matches. CDR3 length equals 16 residues. CDR3 coding DNA: TGTGCCAGCAGCGTTAGCGGGAGGAGCTCCTACAATGAGCAGTTCTTC. Its translation is CASSVSGRSSYNEQFF.

This clonotype was seen at least ten times. The chain combines TRBV7-2 with TRBJ1-1; D is perhaps TRBD1 (5 bases). Trimming shortened V by 5 bases and J by 4 bases, and 11 bases separated the two germline ends. Germline lookup yields CDR1 SGHTA and CDR2 FQGNSA. CDR3 length: 13 amino acids. The CDR3 here is CASSPPRATEAFF. The DNA for the CDR3 is TGTGCCAGCAGCCCCCCCAGGGCCACTGAAGCTTTCTTT.

J is TRBJ2-3 and V is TRBV19; the match to TRBD2 covers 7 bases. Per germline, CDR1 LNHDA and CDR2 SQIVND (reference sequence). The V gene end was trimmed by 3 bases and the J gene end by 6 bases; junction bases not matched to a gene: 9. The CDR3 totals 15 residues. The DNA for the CDR3 is TGTGCCAGTAGTATTCTCGCGGGAGTACCCGATACGCAGTATTTT. It translates to CASSILAGVPDTQYF. Using reference TRBV19 and TRBJ2-3 for the parts outside the CDR3, the full variable domain is DGGITQSPKYLFRKEGQNVTLSCEQNLNHDAMYWYRQDPGQGLRLIYYSQIVNDFQKGDIAEGYSVSREKKESFPLTVTSAQKNPTAFYLCASSILAGVPDTQYFGPGTRLTVL.

This clonotype was picked up many times. V and J are TRBV12-5 and TRBJ2-2; D ambiguous. Looked up from germline, CDR1 is LGHNT and CDR2 is FRNRAP. This CDR3 spans 14 amino acids. Trimming shortened V by 2 bases and J by 1 base, and 5 bases separated the two germline ends. CDR3 region: CASGLNRNTGELFF. The CDR3 bases are TGTGCTAGTGGTTTGAATAGGAACACCGGGGAGCTGTTTTTT.

This clonotype appeared a single time. V usage is TRBV20-1 and J usage is TRBJ2-5; TRBD2 might be the D (6 bases). Trimming took off 7 bases at V and 1 base at J, with 19 bases between the two ends. The CDR3 sequence is 15 residues long. Germline V gives CDR1 DFQATT, CDR2 SNEGSKA (reference sequence). The CDR3 sequence is CSGVAGGGAQETQYF. DNA for the CDR3: TGCAGTGGAGTAGCAGGAGGAGGGGCCCAAGAGACCCAGTACTTC.

The rearrangement uses TRBV5-4 and TRBJ2-3; unclear D gene. CDR1 is SGHNT, CDR2 YYREEE, per germline (reference sequence). The CDR3 length is 15 residues. The ends were cut back, 2 bases at V and 2 bases at J, with 12 bases in the middle. The CDR3 nucleotides are TGTGCCAGCAGCTTTAGCAGAACCTACACAGATACGCAGTATTTT. Residues: CASSFSRTYTDTQYF. The variable domain in full, completed from reference TRBV5-4 and TRBJ2-3, reads ETGVTQSPTHLIKTRGQQVTLRCSSQSGHNTVSWYQQALGQGPQFIFQYYREEENGRGNFPPRFSGLQFPNYSSELNVNALELDDSALYLCASSFSRTYTDTQYFGPGTRLTVL.

This clonotype has just a few counts. V and J are TRBV7-2 and TRBJ2-1; 8 bases align to TRBD1. The V gene's germline CDR1 is SGHTA and CDR2 FQGNSA. The CDR3 runs 15 residues. V dropped 6 bases and J dropped 5; count of bases not matched to a gene: 9. The CDR3 DNA reads as TGTGCCAGCAGTAGACAGGGGCTAAGGGACAATGAGCAGTTCTTC. Translating it yields CASSRQGLRDNEQFF.

V and J are TRBV11-2 and TRBJ2-5; D perhaps matches TRBD1 (6 bases). Trimming removed 2 bases from V and 3 bases from J, with 13 bases in between. The germline V gene has CDR1 SGHAT and CDR2 FQNNGV. The CDR3 has 15 residues. The CDR3 coding sequence is TGTGCCAGCAGCTTATACGGGACAATTGAAGAGACCCAGTACTTC. Translation: CASSLYGTIEETQYF.

A few counts support this clonotype. V and J are TRBV19 and TRBJ2-7, with 12 bases fitting TRBD1. This CDR3 spans 15 amino acids. J gave up 2 bases and V 5 bases, and 4 bases lay outside the gene matches. Germline V gene lookup returns CDR1 LNHDA and CDR2 SQIVND (reference sequence). The CDR3 spells CASSPGTGGPYEQYF. The CDR3 DNA reads TGTGCCAGTAGTCCCGGGACAGGGGGCCCCTACGAGCAGTACTTC.

This clonotype was recorded a few times. The chain recombines TRBV27 with TRBJ2-5, with a possible D match to TRBD2 (6 bases). Trimming left V 3 bases short and J 5 bases short, with 13 bases between. The CDR3 consists of 14 residues. CDR1 MNHEY and CDR2 SMNVEV come from the germline V gene (reference sequence). The CDR3 is CASSLEGSGETQYF. CDR3 bases: TGTGCCAGCAGTTTGGAGGGGAGTGGGGAGACCCAGTACTTC.

Comment on this clonotype: A much larger clone lies one base from this, so it may be a read error. The chain has TRBV12-3 or TRBV12-4 and TRBJ2-5; D gene ambiguous. The CDR3 is 11 residues long. The CDR3 here is CASRAKETRYF. The CDR3 nucleotides read TGTGCCAGCAGGGCCAAAGAGACCCGGTACTTC.

The chain couples TRBV6-5 to TRBJ2-3; D unclear. The CDR3 loop spans 12 amino acids. CDR1 and CDR2 (germline): MNHEY, SVGAGI. V was pared by 8 bases and J by 4 bases, with 10 bases between. In DNA form, the CDR3 reads TGTGCCAGCCGAGGAGCAGCAGATACGCAGTATTTT. It specifies CASRGAADTQYF.

This clonotype was observed many times. The V call is TRBV6-2 or TRBV6-3, the J call TRBJ2-2; D is tentatively TRBD1 or TRBD2 (5 bases each). Between the trimmed V and J ends, which lost 6 bases and 5 bases, there was a span of 16 bases. The CDR3 loop spans 15 amino acids. CDR1 is MNHEY and CDR2 is SVGEGT in the germline V gene. The CDR3 sequence is CASRSSGRYTGELFF. DNA for the CDR3: TGTGCCAGCAGATCCTCGGGACGGTATACCGGGGAGCTGTTTTTT.

The chain recombines TRBV25-1 with TRBJ2-1; tentative D call: TRBD1 (6 bases). The CDR3 runs 14 residues. Germline V lookup: CDR1 MGHDK, CDR2 SYGVNS. The V end lost 5 bases, the J end lost 8 bases, and 16 bases lay between the germline ends. The CDR3 spells CASSSRGRFDEQFF. CDR3 DNA sequence: TGTGCCAGCAGTTCCAGGGGAAGGTTCGATGAGCAGTTCTTC.

The chain carries TRBV29-1 and TRBJ2-5; D gene uncertain. Germline-derived CDR1 and CDR2 are SQVTM and ANQGSEA. Trimming cost V 5 bases and J 5 bases, with 24 bases left between them. This CDR3 is 16 amino acids long. The CDR3 region has the DNA TGCAGCGTTCCGAAAGGTTCTGACTTCCTGGCTGAGACCCAGTACTTC. It specifies CSVPKGSDFLAETQYF. The whole variable domain, remainder taken from reference TRBV29-1 and TRBJ2-5, is SAVISQKPSRDICQRGTSLTIQCQVDSQVTMMFWYRQQPGQSLTLIATANQGSEATYESGFVIDKFPISRPNLTFSTLTVSNMSPEDSSIYLCSVPKGSDFLAETQYFGPGTRLLVL.

The CDR3 sequence is CASSRDPGQPQHF. CDR3 in DNA: TGTGCCAGCTCCCGGGATCCGGGTCAGCCCCAGCATTTT. The chain uses TRBV18 and TRBJ1-5, with D hard to call. V dropped 6 bases and J dropped 6 bases, with 12 bases sitting between them. Germline-derived CDR1 and CDR2 are KGHSH and LQKENI. The CDR3 runs to 13 residues.

The V call is TRBV19, the J call TRBJ2-5; 14 bases match TRBD2. The V and J ends lost 3 bases and 4 bases, in that order; junction bases with no gene match: 4. CDR1 LNHDA and CDR2 SQIVND come from the germline V gene (reference sequence). The CDR3 is 16 residues long. The CDR3 DNA reads as TGTGCCAGTAGTATTCAAGGACTAGCGGGAGGAGAGACCCAGTACTTC. It specifies CASSIQGLAGGETQYF.

The rearrangement links TRBV7-8 to TRBJ2-2; 7 bases agree with TRBD1. Germline V gene lookup returns CDR1 SGHVS and CDR2 FQNEAQ. This CDR3 has 16 amino acids. V lost 3 bases to trimming and J lost 3 bases; unmatched junction nucleotides: 7. CDR3 sequence: CASSFIGGSDTGELFF. The CDR3 DNA sequence: TGTGCCAGCAGCTTTATAGGGGGCTCGGACACCGGGGAGCTGTTTTTT.

The CDR3 reads CASGVGGTHQPQHF. DNA of the CDR3: TGTGCCAGCGGGGTCGGGGGGACCCATCAGCCCCAGCATTTT. The chain uses TRBV6-6 and TRBJ1-5, with a weak D call TRBD1 (5 bases). The CDR3 extends over 14 amino acids. V lost 8 bases, J lost 5 bases, and 16 bases lay in between. Germline CDR1 is MNHNY and CDR2 is SVGAGI (reference sequence).

This chain connects TRBV20-1 to TRBJ2-5; tentatively, D is TRBD2 (6 bases). V was cut by 6 bases and J by 5 bases, with 13 bases left in between. The CDR3 consists of 12 residues. Per the germline V gene, CDR1 is DFQATT and CDR2 is SNEGSKA (reference sequence). CDR3 amino acids: CSANSAGETQYF. The CDR3 DNA is TGCAGTGCCAACAGCGCGGGGGAGACCCAGTACTTC.

The rearrangement uses TRBV28 and TRBJ2-1; TRBD1 aligns across 12 bases. Per germline, CDR1 MDHEN and CDR2 SYDVKM. Trimming took 11 bases from V and 7 from J; bases not matched to a gene: 9. The CDR3 covers 14 residues. CDR3 residues: CAGGDRGRRNEQFF. In DNA form, the CDR3 reads TGTGCCGGGGGGGACAGGGGGCGTCGAAATGAGCAGTTCTTC.